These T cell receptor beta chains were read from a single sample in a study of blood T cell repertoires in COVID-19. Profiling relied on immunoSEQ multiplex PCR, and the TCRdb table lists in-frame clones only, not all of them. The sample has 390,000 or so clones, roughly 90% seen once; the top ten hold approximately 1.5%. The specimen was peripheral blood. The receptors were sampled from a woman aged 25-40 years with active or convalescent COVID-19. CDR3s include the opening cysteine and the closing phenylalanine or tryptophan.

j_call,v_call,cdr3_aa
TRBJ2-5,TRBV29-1,CSVERLAGSETQYF
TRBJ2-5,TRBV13,CASSFGETQYF
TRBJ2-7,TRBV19,CASSPGDRQDEQYF
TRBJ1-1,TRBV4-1,CASSHITGAGSEAFF
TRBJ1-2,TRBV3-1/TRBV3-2,CASSQDWGQGWGYTF
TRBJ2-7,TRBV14,CASSQVVAGPYEQYF
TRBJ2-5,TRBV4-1,CASSQDPQGQETQYF
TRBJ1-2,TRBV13,CASSFRDTGFGYTF
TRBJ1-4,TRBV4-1,CASSQGLLDSNEKLFF
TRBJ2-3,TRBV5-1,CASSLALAGGSTDTQYF
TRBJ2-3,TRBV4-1,CASSQAPSVYTDTQYF
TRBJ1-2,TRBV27,CASSFLGQGYYGYTF
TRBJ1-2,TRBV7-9,CASSLDLGLGYTF
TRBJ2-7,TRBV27,CASSPTGYEQYF
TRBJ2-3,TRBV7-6,CASSYHGTGEDTQYF
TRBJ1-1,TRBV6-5,CASSYSAGTPEAFF
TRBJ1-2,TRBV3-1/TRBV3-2,CASSRTEGLGYTF
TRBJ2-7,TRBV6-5,CASRRDRAYEQYF
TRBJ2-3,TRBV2,CASSASGGTQRTQYF
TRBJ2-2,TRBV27,CASGTTFGTGELFF
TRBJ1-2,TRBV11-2,CASSLGAGGLDGYTF
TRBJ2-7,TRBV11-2,CASSLALELIRSCEQYF
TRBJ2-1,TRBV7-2,CASSLGGSKDEQFF
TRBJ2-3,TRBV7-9,CASSPDSDTQYF
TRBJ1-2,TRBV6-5,CASSYPLDRSGVGYTF
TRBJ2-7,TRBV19,CASSGGFSYEQYF
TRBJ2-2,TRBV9,CASSTQGAGGELFF
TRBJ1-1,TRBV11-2,CASSFGIAEAFF
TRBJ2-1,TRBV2,CASKTDPGTGGSSEQFF
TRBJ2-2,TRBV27,CASKRQPTGELFF
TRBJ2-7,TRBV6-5,CASRTGLAGAHEQYF
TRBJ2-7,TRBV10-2,CASSVAGVPPYEQYF
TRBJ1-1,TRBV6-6,CASSYSFGQGAVEAFF
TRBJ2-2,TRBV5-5,CASSSREGPSNTGELFF
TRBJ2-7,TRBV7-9,CASSLVASREQYF
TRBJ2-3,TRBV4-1,CASSQVQGNTDTQYF
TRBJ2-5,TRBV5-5,CASSQQTGRETQYF
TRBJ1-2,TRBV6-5,CASDLQGAYGYTF
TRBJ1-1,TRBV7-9,CASSPGQAGEAFF
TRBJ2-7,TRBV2,CASRLRTSGTYEQYF
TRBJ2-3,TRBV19,CASSPPLGTGGLADTQYF